This TCR beta chain was obtained from a study of T cells in Graves' hyperthyroidism and ophthalmopathy. Thyroid ultrasound, orbital computed tomography, clinical symptoms, and serum thyroxine and TRAb underpinned diagnoses. This clonotype occurred a few times. A junction end diverges from the germline sequence, so it may reflect a read error. Researchers amplified the TCR beta CDR3 regions from RNA transcripts. An initial round of RT-PCR targeting the TCR CDR3 relied on the HTBI primer set. Using its own MiXCR run on the multiplex PCR reads, TCRdb lists one record per CDR3 protein. The sample has a few hundred thousand distinct CDR3 sequences, roughly 18% seen once. Per the germline V gene, CDR1 is DFQATT and CDR2 is SNEGSKA (reference sequence). The CDR3 spans 16 residues.

This clonotype was obtained from a woman aged 40 to 50 with Graves' ophthalmopathy. This chain links TRBV20-1 with TRBJ2-7; 7 nucleotides match TRBD1. The sample was blood. CDR3 DNA: TGCAGTGCTAGAGTCGTCGACAGGGTAATCTCCTGCGAGCAGTACTTC. Translation gives CSARVVDRVISCEQYF.